This TCR beta chain originates from a study of blood T cell repertoires in COVID-19. Study overall: Both acute and convalescent COVID-19 samples were obtained from the United States, Italy and Spain.

The data were produced by immunoSEQ multiplex PCR, yet TCRdb's version contains in-frame clones alone and is incomplete. The repertoire holds 250,000 or so clones, with around 89% as singletons. There are a few counts of this clone. CDR3 length: 18 amino acids. Germline loops: CDR1 MNHEY, CDR2 SVGEGT. V was pared by 4 bases and J by 1 base, with 13 bases of the junction left unmatched. The chain joins TRBV6-2 or TRBV6-3 to TRBJ1-1; TRBD1 matches 9 bases. The source is an older woman with COVID-19, enrolled during active disease. The sequenced sample was peripheral blood. The CDR3 is CASSSLSFGQGPNTEAFF. The CDR3 DNA sequence: TGTGCCAGCAGTTCTCTCTCGTTTGGACAGGGGCCGAACACTGAAGCTTTCTTT.